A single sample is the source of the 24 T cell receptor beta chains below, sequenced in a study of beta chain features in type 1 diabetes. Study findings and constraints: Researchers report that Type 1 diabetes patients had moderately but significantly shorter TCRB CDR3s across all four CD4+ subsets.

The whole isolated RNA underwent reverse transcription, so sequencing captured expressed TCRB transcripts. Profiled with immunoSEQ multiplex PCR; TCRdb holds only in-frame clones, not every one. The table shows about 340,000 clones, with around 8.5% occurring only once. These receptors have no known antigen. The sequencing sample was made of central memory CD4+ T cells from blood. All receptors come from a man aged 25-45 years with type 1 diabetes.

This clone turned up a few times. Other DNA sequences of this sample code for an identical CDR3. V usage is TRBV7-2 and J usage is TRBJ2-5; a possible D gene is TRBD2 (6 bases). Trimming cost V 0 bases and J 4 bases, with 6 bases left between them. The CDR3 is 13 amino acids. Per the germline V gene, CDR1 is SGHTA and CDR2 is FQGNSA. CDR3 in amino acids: CASSLAGGETQYF. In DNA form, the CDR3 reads TGTGCCAGCAGCTTAGCCGGGGGAGAGACCCAGTACTTC.

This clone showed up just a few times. In DNA, the CDR3 is TGTGCCAGCAGCTTAACCAGGGGGACCCACGAGCAGTACTTC. The encoded protein is CASSLTRGTHEQYF. The V and J genes are TRBV7-7 and TRBJ2-7; 7 bases map to TRBD1. Germline values: CDR1 SSHAT, CDR2 FNYEAQ (reference sequence). CDR3 size: 14 residues. Trimming cost V 2 bases and J 5 bases; bases outside gene matches: 6.

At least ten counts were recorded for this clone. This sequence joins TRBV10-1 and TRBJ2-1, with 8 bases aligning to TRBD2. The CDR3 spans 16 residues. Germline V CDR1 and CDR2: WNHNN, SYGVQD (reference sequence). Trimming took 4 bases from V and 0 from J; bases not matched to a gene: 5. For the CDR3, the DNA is TGCGCCAGCAGTGGGACTAGCCGGAGCTCCTACAATGAGCAGTTCTTC. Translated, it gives CASSGTSRSSYNEQFF.

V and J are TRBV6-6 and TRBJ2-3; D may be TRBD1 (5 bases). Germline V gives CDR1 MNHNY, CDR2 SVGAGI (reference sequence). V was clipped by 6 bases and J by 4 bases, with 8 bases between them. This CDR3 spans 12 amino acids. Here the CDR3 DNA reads TGTGCCAGCAGCCAACAGGCAGATACGCAGTATTTT. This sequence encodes CASSQQADTQYF.

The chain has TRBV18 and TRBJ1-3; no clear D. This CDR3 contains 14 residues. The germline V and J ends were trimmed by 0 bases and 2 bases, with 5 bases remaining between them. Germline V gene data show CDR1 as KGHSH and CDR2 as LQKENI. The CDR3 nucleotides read TGTGCCAGCTCACCACCGTTCCCTGGAAACACCATATATTTT. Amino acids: CASSPPFPGNTIYF.

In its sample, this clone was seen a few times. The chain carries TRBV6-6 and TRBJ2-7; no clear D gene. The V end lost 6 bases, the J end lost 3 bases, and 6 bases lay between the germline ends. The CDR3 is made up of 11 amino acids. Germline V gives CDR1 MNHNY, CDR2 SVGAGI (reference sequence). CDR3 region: CASRLNYEQYF. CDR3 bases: TGTGCCAGCAGGCTGAACTACGAGCAGTACTTC.

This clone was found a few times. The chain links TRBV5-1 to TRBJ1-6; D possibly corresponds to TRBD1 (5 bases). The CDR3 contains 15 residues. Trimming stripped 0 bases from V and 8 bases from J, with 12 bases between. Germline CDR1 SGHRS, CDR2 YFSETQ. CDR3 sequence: CASSLDGATHSPLHF. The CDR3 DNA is TGCGCCAGCAGCTTGGATGGGGCTACACATTCACCCCTCCACTTT.

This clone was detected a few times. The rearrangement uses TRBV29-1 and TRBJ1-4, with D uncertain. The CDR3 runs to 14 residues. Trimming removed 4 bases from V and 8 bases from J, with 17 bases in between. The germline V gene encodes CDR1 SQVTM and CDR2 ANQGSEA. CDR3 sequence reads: CSVVLDGGIEKLFF. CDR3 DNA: TGCAGCGTTGTACTTGATGGCGGGATCGAAAAACTGTTTTTT.

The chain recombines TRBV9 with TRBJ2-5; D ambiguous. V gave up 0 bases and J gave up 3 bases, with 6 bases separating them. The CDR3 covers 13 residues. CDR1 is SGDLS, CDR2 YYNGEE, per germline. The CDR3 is CASSVGGKETQYF. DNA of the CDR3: TGTGCCAGCAGCGTAGGAGGTAAAGAGACCCAGTACTTC. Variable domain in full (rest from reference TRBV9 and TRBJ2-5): DSGVTQTPKHLITATGQRVTLRCSPRSGDLSVYWYQQSLDQGLQFLIQYYNGEERAKGNILERFSAQQFPDLHSELNLSSLELGDSALYFCASSVGGKETQYFGPGTRLLVL.

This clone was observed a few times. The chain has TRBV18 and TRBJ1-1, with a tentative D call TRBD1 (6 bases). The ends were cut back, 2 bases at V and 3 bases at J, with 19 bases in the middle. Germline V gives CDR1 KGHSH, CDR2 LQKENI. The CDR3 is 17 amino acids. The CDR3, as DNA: TGTGCCAGCTCACCAAGACAGGACCCTTTGTGGGACACTGAAGCTTTCTTT. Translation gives CASSPRQDPLWDTEAFF.

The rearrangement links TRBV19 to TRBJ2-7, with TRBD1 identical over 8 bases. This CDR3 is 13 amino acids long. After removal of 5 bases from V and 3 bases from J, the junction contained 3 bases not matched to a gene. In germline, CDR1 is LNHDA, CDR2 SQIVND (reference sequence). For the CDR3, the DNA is TGTGCCAGTAGTGTTACAGGGGGCTACGAGCAGTACTTC. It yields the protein CASSVTGGYEQYF.

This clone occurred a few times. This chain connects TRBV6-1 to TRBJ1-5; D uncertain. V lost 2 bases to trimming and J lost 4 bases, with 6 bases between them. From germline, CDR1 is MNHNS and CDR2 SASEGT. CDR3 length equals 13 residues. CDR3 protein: CASSENGNQPQHF. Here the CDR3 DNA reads TGTGCCAGCAGTGAAAATGGGAATCAGCCCCAGCATTTT.

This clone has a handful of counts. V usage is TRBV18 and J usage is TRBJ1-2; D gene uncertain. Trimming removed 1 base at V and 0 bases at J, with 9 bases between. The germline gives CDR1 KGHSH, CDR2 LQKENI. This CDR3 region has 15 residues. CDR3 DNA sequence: TGTGCCAGCTCACCACAAAATCCCTCTAACTATGGCTACACCTTC. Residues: CASSPQNPSNYGYTF.

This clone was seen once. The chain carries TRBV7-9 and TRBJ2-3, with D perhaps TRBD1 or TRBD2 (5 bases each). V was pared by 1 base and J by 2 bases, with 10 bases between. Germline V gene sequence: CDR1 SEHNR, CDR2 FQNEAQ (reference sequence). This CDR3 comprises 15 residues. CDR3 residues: CASSLDPGPTDTQYF. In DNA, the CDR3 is TGTGCCAGCAGCTTAGATCCGGGGCCCACAGATACGCAGTATTTT.

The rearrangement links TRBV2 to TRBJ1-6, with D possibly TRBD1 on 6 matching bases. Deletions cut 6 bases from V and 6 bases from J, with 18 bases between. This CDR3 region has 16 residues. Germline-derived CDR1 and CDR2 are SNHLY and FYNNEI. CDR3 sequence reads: CASRGGQFISNSPLHF. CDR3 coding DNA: TGTGCCAGCAGAGGCGGACAGTTTATATCTAATTCACCCCTCCACTTT.

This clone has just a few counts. CDR3 nucleotide sequence: TGTGCCAGCAGCCCATCCCGGGACAGACACTACGAGCAGTACTTC. Its translation: CASSPSRDRHYEQYF. V gene TRBV11-2 combines with J gene TRBJ2-7; 7 bases fit TRBD1. J gave up 3 bases and V 5 bases, and 10 bases lay outside the gene matches. CDR1 is SGHAT and CDR2 is FQNNGV in the germline V gene. This CDR3 has 15 amino acids. The variable domain in full, with the rest retrieved from reference TRBV11-2 and TRBJ2-7, is EAGVAQSPRYKIIEKRQSVAFWCNPISGHATLYWYQQILGQGPKLLIQFQNNGVVDDSQLPKDRFSAERLKGVDSTLKIQPAKLEDSAVYLCASSPSRDRHYEQYFGPGTRLTVT.

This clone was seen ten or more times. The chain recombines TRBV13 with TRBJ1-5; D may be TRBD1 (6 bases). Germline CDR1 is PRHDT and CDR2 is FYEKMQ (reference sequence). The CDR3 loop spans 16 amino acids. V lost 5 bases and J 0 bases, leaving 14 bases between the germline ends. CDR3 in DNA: TGTGCCAGCAGCCGGGGGGGCCGTCATAGCAATCAGCCCCAGCATTTT. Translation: CASSRGGRHSNQPQHF.

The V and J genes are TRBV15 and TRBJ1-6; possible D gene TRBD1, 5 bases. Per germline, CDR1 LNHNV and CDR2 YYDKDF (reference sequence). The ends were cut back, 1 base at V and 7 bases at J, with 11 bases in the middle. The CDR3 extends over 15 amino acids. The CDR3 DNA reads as TGTGCCACCAGCAGAGCAGGGCTTGGCAATTCACCCCTCCACTTT. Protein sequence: CATSRAGLGNSPLHF.

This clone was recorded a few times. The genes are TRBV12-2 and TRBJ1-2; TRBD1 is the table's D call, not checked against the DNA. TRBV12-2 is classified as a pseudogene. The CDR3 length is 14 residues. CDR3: CASRLEDRAYGYTF. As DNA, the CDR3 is TGTGCAAGTCGCTTAGAAGACAGGGCCTATGGCTACACCTTC.

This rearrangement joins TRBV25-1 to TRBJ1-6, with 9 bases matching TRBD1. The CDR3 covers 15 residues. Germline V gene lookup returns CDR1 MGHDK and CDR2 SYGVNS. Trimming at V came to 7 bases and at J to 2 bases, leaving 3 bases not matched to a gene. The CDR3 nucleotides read TGTGCCAGCATGGACAGGGGACCCTATAATTCACCCCTCCACTTT. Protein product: CASMDRGPYNSPLHF.

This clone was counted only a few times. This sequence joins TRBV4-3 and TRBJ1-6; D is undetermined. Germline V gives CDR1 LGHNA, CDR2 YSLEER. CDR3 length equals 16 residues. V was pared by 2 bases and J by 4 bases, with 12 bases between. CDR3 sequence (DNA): TGCGCCAGCAGCCAAACTCAGAGGATATATAATTCACCCCTCCACTTT. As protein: CASSQTQRIYNSPLHF.

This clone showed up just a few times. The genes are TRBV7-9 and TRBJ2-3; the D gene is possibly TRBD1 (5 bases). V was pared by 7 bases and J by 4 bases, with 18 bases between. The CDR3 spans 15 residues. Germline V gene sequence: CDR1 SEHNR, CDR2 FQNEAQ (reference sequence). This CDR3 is CASMAGLMRPDTQYF. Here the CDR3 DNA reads TGTGCCAGCATGGCAGGGTTAATGCGTCCAGATACGCAGTATTTT.

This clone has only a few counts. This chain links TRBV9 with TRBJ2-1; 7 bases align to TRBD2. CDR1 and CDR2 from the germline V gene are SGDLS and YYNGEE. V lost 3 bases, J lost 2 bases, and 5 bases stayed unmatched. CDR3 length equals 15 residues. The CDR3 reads CASSEGLLPYNEQFF. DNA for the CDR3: TGTGCCAGCAGCGAGGGACTACTTCCCTACAATGAGCAGTTCTTC.

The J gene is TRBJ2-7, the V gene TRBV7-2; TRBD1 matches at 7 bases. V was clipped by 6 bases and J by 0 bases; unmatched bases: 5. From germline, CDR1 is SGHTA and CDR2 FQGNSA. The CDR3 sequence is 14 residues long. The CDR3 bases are TGTGCCAGCAGACAGGGGTTCTCCTCCTACGAGCAGTACTTC. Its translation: CASRQGFSSYEQYF.